A single T cell receptor (beta chain) is shown here with its context. What it recognizes is unknown. This entry is derived from a study of T cell clonotyping in hematopoietic cell transplantation. The length of the CDR3 is 13 residues. Trimming shortened V by 0 bases and J by 4 bases, and 7 bases separated the two germline ends. Germline V lookup: CDR1 SGHNT, CDR2 YYREEE (reference sequence). Clones were read by immunoSEQ multiplex PCR, and TCRdb kept only the in-frame ones, dropping some. The repertoire holds under 45,000 clones, 80% to 90% seen once, with under 2.5% in the top ten. Study conclusions and caveats: Cells were unsorted, so CD4 and CD8 contributions were not separated. At the given depth, recipient repertoires were over 95% de novo clonotypes. Graft donor and pretransplant recipient Inverse Simpson Index values predicted broader posttransplant TCR diversity. Recipient TCR diversity dropped after transplant; expanded clonotypes rose from day 30 to 180.

The V and J genes are TRBV5-4 and TRBJ1-2; D is undetermined. The sequenced sample was peripheral blood mononuclear cells. The sequence was collected from a woman aged 40 to 49 in good health. Some clones in this sample may be carry-over from other donors' samples. The CDR3 region is CASSLESVYGYTF. The CDR3 bases are TGTGCCAGCAGCTTGGAGTCAGTCTATGGCTACACCTTC.